This T cell receptor (beta chain) derives from a study of T-cell reconstitution after alpha-beta-depleted transplantation in children. General study findings and limits: At one year after transplant, newly produced T cells mostly accounted for T-cell counts and diversity.

About this clonotype: As yet, its antigen is unknown.

The germline V gene encodes CDR1 SGHRS and CDR2 YFSETQ. Unmatched junction bases numbered 6, after V lost 4 bases and J lost 7 bases. The length of the CDR3 is 14 residues. During its preparation, the TCRbeta library received unique molecular identifiers. TCRdb reprocessed the PCR reads via MiXCR and lists one record per CDR3 protein. Counted here are about 300,000 distinct CDR3 sequences, roughly a tenth occurring once; the ten biggest clones make up 7.5%. The chain uses TRBV5-1 and TRBJ2-1, with 9 bases aligning to TRBD1. The material sequenced was PBMCs, taken before TCRalphabeta/CD19-depleted stem cell transplant. The receptor was derived from a boy younger than two with acute myeloid leukemia, due to receive a stem cell transplant. The CDR3 region has the DNA TGCGCCAGCAGCCCCGGGACAGGGAGTAATGAGCAGTTCTTC. Its translation: CASSPGTGSNEQFF.